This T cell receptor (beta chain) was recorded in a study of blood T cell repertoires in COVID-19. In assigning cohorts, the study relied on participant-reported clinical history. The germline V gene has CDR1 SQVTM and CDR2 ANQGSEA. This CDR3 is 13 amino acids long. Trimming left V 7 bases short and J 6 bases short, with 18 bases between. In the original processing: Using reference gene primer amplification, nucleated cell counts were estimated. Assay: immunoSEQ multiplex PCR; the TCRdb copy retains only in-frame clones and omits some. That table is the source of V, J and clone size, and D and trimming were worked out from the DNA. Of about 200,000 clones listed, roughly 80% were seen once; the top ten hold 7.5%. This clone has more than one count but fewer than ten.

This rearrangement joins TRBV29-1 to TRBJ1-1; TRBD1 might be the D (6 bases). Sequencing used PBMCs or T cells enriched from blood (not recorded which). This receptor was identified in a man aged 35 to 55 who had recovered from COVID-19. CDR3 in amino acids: CSGHPQGSSEAFF. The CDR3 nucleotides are TGCAGCGGCCATCCACAGGGCTCTTCTGAAGCTTTCTTT.